The 11 T cell receptor beta chains listed next were all sequenced from one sample in a study of shared clonotypes between healthy human individuals. The data were produced by immunoSEQ multiplex PCR, yet TCRdb's version contains in-frame clones alone and is incomplete. Seen here are 1.6 million or so clones, 98% observed once, and the top ten hold under 0.45%. Sample: naive CD4+ T cells sorted from blood. Documented subset: CD45RA+ positively selected. The receptors come from a man aged 30 to 39 in good health.

This clone appeared once. The chain recombines TRBV7-9 with TRBJ1-5; a possible D gene is TRBD1 (5 bases). CDR3 size: 15 residues. Germline V gene sequence: CDR1 SEHNR, CDR2 FQNEAQ (reference sequence). Trimming took off 0 bases at V and 0 bases at J, with 6 bases between the two ends. The CDR3 spells CASSLAGVSNQPQHF. The DNA for the CDR3 is TGTGCCAGCAGCTTAGCGGGGGTTAGCAATCAGCCCCAGCATTTT.

V and J are TRBV28 and TRBJ1-5; D might be TRBD1 (5 bases). This CDR3 is built from 15 residues. The V gene lost 3 bases and the J gene lost 7 bases, with 16 bases spanning the gap. The germline CDR1 and CDR2 sequences are MDHEN and SYDVKM. The CDR3 reads CASSFGRRGVQPQHF. CDR3 DNA sequence: TGTGCCAGCAGTTTTGGACGCCGGGGGGTGCAGCCCCAGCATTTT. The variable domain in full, completed from reference TRBV28 and TRBJ1-5, reads DVKVTQSSRYLVKRTGEKVFLECVQDMDHENMFWYRQDPGLGLRLIYFSYDVKMKEKGDIPEGYSVSREKKERFSLILESASTNQTSMYLCASSFGRRGVQPQHFGDGTRLSIL.

This clone was observed a few times. The rearrangement joins TRBV6-1 to TRBJ1-3, with D perhaps TRBD1 (6 bases). The CDR3 is made up of 15 amino acids. V lost 6 bases to trimming and J lost 0 bases, with 12 bases between them. Germline CDR1 is MNHNS and CDR2 is SASEGT. CDR3 nucleotide sequence: TGTGCCAGCAGGTGGGGGACAAACTCTGGAAACACCATATATTTT. Amino acid sequence: CASRWGTNSGNTIYF.

This chain connects TRBV20-1 to TRBJ2-5; D assignment may be TRBD1 or TRBD2 (5 bases each). With 6 bases removed from V and 5 bases from J, the gap between germline ends came to 10 bases. From germline, CDR1 is DFQATT and CDR2 SNEGSKA (reference sequence). This CDR3 has 11 amino acids. Here the CDR3 DNA reads TGCAGTGCCGCCGGGGCGGAGACCCAGTACTTC. It is translated as CSAAGAETQYF.

This sequence joins TRBV10-3 and TRBJ2-5; 8 nucleotides line up with TRBD2. The CDR3 spans 13 residues. Unmatched junction bases numbered 3, after V lost 7 bases and J lost 2 bases. Germline values: CDR1 ENHRY, CDR2 SYGVKD. This chain's CDR3 is CAITTSGQETQYF. The CDR3 DNA follows: TGTGCCATCACTACTAGCGGACAAGAGACCCAGTACTTC.

As DNA, the CDR3 is TGTGCCAGCCAACCTCGGACAGGGGCGGGCGGGGAGCTGTTTTTT. This encodes CASQPRTGAGGELFF. The rearrangement joins TRBV28 to TRBJ2-2, with TRBD1 matching over 9 bases. Germline V gene sequence: CDR1 MDHEN, CDR2 SYDVKM. The CDR3 sequence is 15 residues long. Unmatched junction bases numbered 11, after V lost 8 bases and J lost 7 bases.

The rearrangement links TRBV5-4 to TRBJ2-3; D is uncertain. This CDR3 comprises 15 residues. From germline, CDR1 is SGHNT and CDR2 YYREEE (reference sequence). Trimming removed 5 bases from V and 0 bases from J, with 13 bases in between. The DNA for the CDR3 is TGTGCCAGCAGTTTTATCGGAAAGAGCACAGATACGCAGTATTTT. This gives the protein CASSFIGKSTDTQYF.

V usage is TRBV18 and J usage is TRBJ2-3; D is perhaps TRBD1 (5 bases). Trimming shortened V by 3 bases and J by 4 bases, and 23 bases separated the two germline ends. This CDR3 has 18 amino acids. The germline V gene has CDR1 KGHSH and CDR2 LQKENI. The CDR3 bases are TGTGCCAGCTCACCCTTTGGGCGCCTCGTGGGGCTCTCAGATACGCAGTATTTT. It encodes CASSPFGRLVGLSDTQYF. Complete variable domain (other parts from reference TRBV18 and TRBJ2-3): NAGVMQNPRHLVRRRGQEARLRCSPMKGHSHVYWYRQLPEEGLKFMVYLQKENIIDESGMPKERFSAEFPKEGPSILRIQQVVRGDSAAYFCASSPFGRLVGLSDTQYFGPGTRLTVL.

CDR3: CASSDRGGTGELFF. The CDR3 nucleotides read TGTGCCAGCAGCGACAGGGGTGGCACCGGGGAGCTGTTTTTT. This chain joins TRBV5-4 and TRBJ2-2; 8 bases are a match to TRBD1. V shed 4 bases and J 4 bases; nucleotides not matched to a gene: 3. The CDR3 totals 14 residues. Germline CDR1 and CDR2: SGHNT and YYREEE (reference sequence).

Points on this clone: This CDR3 is also generated by other DNA sequences in the sample. The V and J genes are TRBV9 and TRBJ2-1; D unresolved. V lost 0 bases and J lost 0, with 4 bases in between. Per germline, CDR1 SGDLS and CDR2 YYNGEE. The length of the CDR3 is 14 residues. The CDR3 region is CASSVGTSYNEQFF. CDR3 in DNA: TGTGCCAGCAGCGTAGGGACCTCCTACAATGAGCAGTTCTTC.

The count of this clone is one. V gene TRBV9 combines with J gene TRBJ1-3, with D unclear. Trimming took off 0 bases at V and 0 bases at J, with 13 bases between the two ends. This CDR3 has 17 residues. CDR1 and CDR2 from the germline V gene are SGDLS and YYNGEE. The CDR3 sequence: CASSVALGYSSGNTIYF. The DNA for the CDR3 is TGTGCCAGCAGCGTAGCGCTCGGATACAGCTCTGGAAACACCATATATTTT.